Below, 7 T cell receptor beta chains from the same sample are listed, as sequenced in a study of OX40 agonist ivuxolimab in advanced cancers. Assay: immunoSEQ multiplex PCR; the TCRdb copy retains only in-frame clones and omits some. Of about 53,000 clones detected, 88% appear once; the ten largest clones hold roughly 1.5%. Sequencing was performed on CD4+ or CD8+ T cells sorted from blood, taken in a trial of the OX40 agonist ivuxolimab. The receptor set was obtained from an adult with an advanced solid tumor such as melanoma, head and neck, liver or kidney cancer.

Concerning this clone itself: Different DNA sequences within this sample yield the same CDR3. This chain links TRBV9 with TRBJ2-1, with unresolved D. CDR3 length: 14 residues. V was shortened by 2 bases and J by 0 bases, with 6 bases between the two germline ends. CDR1 is SGDLS and CDR2 is YYNGEE in the germline V gene. CDR3 bases: TGTGCCAGCAGCGTGGGTAGCTCCTACAATGAGCAGTTCTTC. Protein: CASSVGSSYNEQFF.

The chain joins TRBV4-2 to TRBJ1-5; the D gene is possibly TRBD1 (5 bases). Trimming took 0 bases from V and 1 from J, leaving 13 bases between them. The length of the CDR3 is 17 residues. Germline lookup yields CDR1 LGHNA and CDR2 YNFKEQ. The CDR3 protein is CASSQDWGGASNQPQHF. CDR3 nucleotide sequence: TGTGCCAGCAGCCAAGATTGGGGAGGGGCAAGCAATCAGCCCCAGCATTTT.

This rearrangement joins TRBV6-1 to TRBJ2-5, with D possibly matching TRBD2 (5 bases). Germline CDR1 is MNHNS and CDR2 is SASEGT. The ends were cut back, 1 base at V and 7 bases at J, with 13 bases in the middle. The CDR3 loop spans 14 amino acids. The CDR3 DNA sequence: TGTGCCAGCAGTGAAGGGGAGTGGACGGGGACCCAGTACTTC. It specifies CASSEGEWTGTQYF.

The V and J genes are TRBV5-1 and TRBJ2-2, with D uncertain. CDR1 and CDR2 from the germline V gene are SGHRS and YFSETQ. The CDR3 is 15 amino acids. Trimming removed 7 bases at V and 5 bases at J, with 18 bases between. The CDR3 sequence: CASSKEASLTGELFF. The DNA of the CDR3 is TGCGCCAGCTCCAAGGAAGCGTCATTAACCGGGGAGCTGTTTTTT.

In regard to this clone: Different DNA sequences within this sample yield the same CDR3. In nucleotides, the CDR3 is TGTGCCAGCAGACAAGGGGGTACTGAAGCTTTCTTT. This gives the protein CASRQGGTEAFF. V and J are TRBV28 and TRBJ1-1, with D perhaps TRBD1 (6 bases). CDR1 is MDHEN and CDR2 is SYDVKM in the germline V gene. V lost 6 bases to trimming and J lost 5 bases, with 10 bases between them. The CDR3 length is 12 residues.

The gene calls are TRBV28 and TRBJ1-2, with TRBD1 identical over 8 bases. CDR1 and CDR2 from the germline V gene are MDHEN and SYDVKM. The junction had 10 bases not matched to a gene; V was cut back by 5 bases and J by 8 bases. The CDR3 sequence is 14 residues long. CDR3 residues: CASSGPQGAWGYTF. In nucleotides, the CDR3 is TGTGCCAGCAGTGGCCCCCAGGGGGCGTGGGGCTACACCTTC.

The V and J genes are TRBV29-1 and TRBJ1-5; possible D gene TRBD1, 5 bases. Trimming took off 6 bases at V and 4 bases at J, with 13 bases between the two ends. The CDR3 is made up of 13 amino acids. CDR1 is SQVTM, CDR2 ANQGSEA, per germline. The DNA for the CDR3 is TGCAGCGTCTCCGACAGTCATAATCAGCCCCAGCATTTT. Encoded protein: CSVSDSHNQPQHF.